Listed below are T cell receptor beta chains from one sample, sequenced in a study of T cell repertoires in cytomegalovirus infection. TCRdb used MiXCR to reprocess the reads, holding one entry per CDR3 protein. This sample yields some 46,000 distinct CDR3 sequences, of which roughly a fifth are seen a single time; 40% to 65% belongs to the top ten. These TCRs' antigens remain unknown. The sequences come from CD8+ T cells from cultured PBMCs, collected from culture after CMV antigen stimulation. Source of these receptors: a human donor in good health (CMV status not recorded). Some clones in this sample may be carry-over from other donors' samples. Each CDR3 is given with its conserved first and last residue. The D gene is left open where the match is weak. Where a row states a size, it is once, few, many or the class of an expanded clone; other rows omit it.

size: many
V: TRBV5-6
D: -
J: TRBJ2-7
DNA: TGTGCCAGCAGCTTGGGGGCTAGCGTAGGGGTCGAGCAGTACTTC
CDR3: CASSLGASVGVEQYF

size: few
V: TRBV20-1
D: TRBD1
J: TRBJ1-2
DNA: TGCAGTGCTCGGACAGGGGAGGGCTACACCTTC
CDR3: CSARTGEGYTF

size: -
V: TRBV28
D: TRBD1
J: TRBJ2-7
DNA: TGTGCCAGCACCGGGACAGGGATAATCTACGAGCAGTACTTC
CDR3: CASTGTGIIYEQYF

size: many
V: TRBV12-3/TRBV12-4
D: -
J: TRBJ1-4
DNA: TGTGCCAGCAGTCCCCAACACCCTGCCCTGGGAACTAATGAAAAACTGTTTTTT
CDR3: CASSPQHPALGTNEKLFF

size: many
V: TRBV4-1
D: -
J: TRBJ2-7
DNA: TGCGCCAGCAGCCAAGATAACGAATACGAGCAGTACTTC
CDR3: CASSQDNEYEQYF

size: -
V: TRBV19
D: -
J: TRBJ1-6
DNA: TGTGCCAGCCAATTACGCTCATATAATTCACCCCTCCACTTT
CDR3: CASQLRSYNSPLHF

size: few
V: TRBV11-2
D: TRBD2
J: TRBJ2-5
DNA: TGTGCCAGCAGCTTAGGTGGACTAGCGCTAAGTCAAGAGACCCAGTACTTC
CDR3: CASSLGGLALSQETQYF

size: -
V: TRBV30
D: -
J: TRBJ1-1
DNA: TGTGCCTGGGGGAGGGTCACTGAAGCTTTCTTT
CDR3: CAWGRVTEAFF

size: few
V: TRBV5-1
D: -
J: TRBJ2-7
DNA: TGCGCCAGCAGCTTAGAGGGTCCTAGGGAGCAGTACTTC
CDR3: CASSLEGPREQYF

size: -
V: TRBV29-1
D: -
J: TRBJ1-3
DNA: TGCAGCGTAGAGACCGGGACCTCTGGAAACACCATATATTTT
CDR3: CSVETGTSGNTIYF

size: -
V: TRBV6-5
D: -
J: TRBJ1-4
DNA: TGTGCCAGCTCTCAACGCACGGCTAATGAAAAACTGTTTTTT
CDR3: CASSQRTANEKLFF

size: few
V: TRBV5-1
D: TRBD1
J: TRBJ1-5
DNA: TGCGCCAGCAGCTTGGAGGGACAGGGCAATCAGCCCCAGCATTTT
CDR3: CASSLEGQGNQPQHF

size: many
V: TRBV7-8
D: TRBD1
J: TRBJ2-2
DNA: TGTGCCAGCAGCTTCACTACAGGGGCGTACACCGGGGAGCTGTTTTTT
CDR3: CASSFTTGAYTGELFF

size: few
V: TRBV19
D: -
J: TRBJ1-4
DNA: TGTGCCAGTAGTAGGGGGGCCGGATATAATGAAAAACTGTTTTTT
CDR3: CASSRGAGYNEKLFF

size: few
V: TRBV12-3/TRBV12-4
D: -
J: TRBJ1-1
DNA: TGTGCCAGCAGTGTTAGGGCGCAAAACACTGAAGCTTTCTTT
CDR3: CASSVRAQNTEAFF

size: -
V: TRBV12-3/TRBV12-4
D: -
J: TRBJ2-7
DNA: TGTGCCAGCGGGGGGCTGGACGAGCAGTACTTC
CDR3: CASGGLDEQYF

size: many
V: TRBV7-9
D: -
J: TRBJ2-6
DNA: TGTGCCAGCAGCTTAGTTGGGGCCAACGTCCTGACTTTC
CDR3: CASSLVGANVLTF

size: -
V: TRBV24-1
D: -
J: TRBJ2-3
DNA: TGTGCCACCAGTGATCCCCCCTGGGGAGATACGCAGTATTTT
CDR3: CATSDPPWGDTQYF

size: few
V: TRBV2
D: -
J: TRBJ2-7
DNA: TGTGCCAGCAGTGAAGAACAGCTCTACGAGCAGTACTTC
CDR3: CASSEEQLYEQYF

size: many
V: TRBV7-9
D: -
J: TRBJ2-7
DNA: TGTGCCAGCAGCTTAGTTGCAGACACCGCCTACGAGCAGTACTTC
CDR3: CASSLVADTAYEQYF

size: -
V: TRBV20-1
D: -
J: TRBJ1-1
DNA: TGCAGTGCTAGAGATCAGGGGAGAATGAACACTGAAGCTTTCTTT
CDR3: CSARDQGRMNTEAFF

size: -
V: TRBV28
D: TRBD1
J: TRBJ1-5
DNA: TGTGCCAGCAGTACCGGACAGGGGAAGCAGCCCCAGCATTTT
CDR3: CASSTGQGKQPQHF

size: many
V: TRBV27
D: -
J: TRBJ2-6
DNA: TGTGCCAGCAGCAAGTTCGGCCCGGGGCCTACCCTCTCTGGGGCCAACGTCCTGACTTTC
CDR3: CASSKFGPGPTLSGANVLTF

size: -
V: TRBV4-3
D: -
J: TRBJ2-1
DNA: TGCGCCAGCAGCCAAGATTGGGTCGGAAACAATGAGCAGTTCTTC
CDR3: CASSQDWVGNNEQFF

size: -
V: TRBV18
D: -
J: TRBJ1-6
DNA: TGTGCCAGCTCACCACGGCCGAATTCACCCCTCCACTTT
CDR3: CASSPRPNSPLHF

size: -
V: TRBV5-1
D: -
J: TRBJ2-2
DNA: TGCGCCAGCAGCCTCCTACCTAGGCCGAACACCGGGGAGCTGTTTTTT
CDR3: CASSLLPRPNTGELFF

size: many
V: TRBV7-8
D: TRBD2
J: TRBJ2-1
DNA: TGTGCCAGCAGCTCGTTTAGCGGGAGCTCCTACAATGAGCAGTTCTTC
CDR3: CASSSFSGSSYNEQFF

size: -
V: TRBV6-5
D: -
J: TRBJ2-3
DNA: TGTGCCAGCAGCTTTCTCAGCGGCGGGGCAGCTACGCAGTATTTT
CDR3: CASSFLSGGAATQYF

size: few
V: TRBV27
D: -
J: TRBJ1-5
DNA: TGTGCCAGCGGCGGAGGTTCGGGAGAACAGCCCCAGCATTTT
CDR3: CASGGGSGEQPQHF

size: many
V: TRBV28
D: -
J: TRBJ2-2
DNA: TGTGCCAGCAGTATGTCAGGGACAATAAACACCGGGGAGCTGTTTTTT
CDR3: CASSMSGTINTGELFF

size: few
V: TRBV4-1
D: -
J: TRBJ1-2
DNA: TGCGCCAGCAGCCAAGACCTCAGGCAGGGCTTACTCTATGGCTACACCTTC
CDR3: CASSQDLRQGLLYGYTF

size: few
V: TRBV19
D: -
J: TRBJ1-4
DNA: TGTGCCAGTAACATAGGCACGGGTAAGGAAAAACTGTTTTTT
CDR3: CASNIGTGKEKLFF

size: many
V: TRBV7-6
D: TRBD2
J: TRBJ2-7
DNA: TGTGCCAGCAGCTCAACAGCGGGGGGGAATAACGAGCAGTACTTC
CDR3: CASSSTAGGNNEQYF

size: few
V: TRBV4-3
D: -
J: TRBJ1-5
DNA: TGCGCCAGCAGCCCCGGAAGATATAGCAATCAGCCCCAGCATTTT
CDR3: CASSPGRYSNQPQHF

size: few
V: TRBV18
D: -
J: TRBJ2-1
DNA: TGTGCCAGCTCACCACGGACCAAATACAATGAGCAGTTCTTC
CDR3: CASSPRTKYNEQFF

size: large
V: TRBV10-3
D: -
J: TRBJ2-3
DNA: TGTGCCATCAGTGTTACGGAACCTAGCACAGATACGCAGTATTTT
CDR3: CAISVTEPSTDTQYF

size: -
V: TRBV5-1
D: TRBD1
J: TRBJ2-2
DNA: TGCGCCAGCAGCACGGGACAGGGTGCCGGGGAGCTGTTTTTT
CDR3: CASSTGQGAGELFF

size: many
V: TRBV20-1
D: TRBD1
J: TRBJ1-3
DNA: TGCAGTGCTAGAGGGGACAGGGCAGGAAACACCATATATTTT
CDR3: CSARGDRAGNTIYF

size: many
V: TRBV5-4
D: -
J: TRBJ1-1
DNA: TGTGCCAGCAGCCCGGGTGAGGAGGATATCTCCTCCGAAGCTTTCTTT
CDR3: CASSPGEEDISSEAFF

size: -
V: TRBV20-1
D: -
J: TRBJ1-5
DNA: TGCAGTGCTAGAGGCCCGGAGAAAAATAGCAATCAGCCCCAGCATTTT
CDR3: CSARGPEKNSNQPQHF